The next 32 T cell receptor beta chains were all read from a single sample in a study of CDR3 diversity in severe acne. TCRdb recomputed calls from the PCR reads with MiXCR, one row per CDR3 protein. This sample carries 79,000 or so distinct CDR3 sequences, under 55% of them seen once, and the ten largest clones take around a tenth. What was sequenced was blood. Source of these receptors: a male donor with severe acne vulgaris.

The chain has TRBV28 and TRBJ1-1; D is uncertain. V lost 6 bases, J lost 1 base, and 15 bases lay in between. The CDR3 runs to 15 residues. The germline V gene has CDR1 MDHEN and CDR2 SYDVKM. CDR3 nucleotide sequence: TGTGCCAGCAGCCCCCGGGGAGTCGGGAACACTGAAGCTTTCTTT. It is translated as CASSPRGVGNTEAFF.

The chain couples TRBV6-5 to TRBJ2-5; 12 bases are shared with TRBD2. With V trimmed by 2 bases and J by 9 bases, 28 bases remained unmatched. This CDR3 region has 22 residues. From germline, CDR1 is MNHEY and CDR2 SVGAGI. The CDR3 reads CASSYDVLAGGHIPAPLWSQYF. The CDR3 DNA is TGTGCCAGCAGTTACGACGTACTAGCGGGAGGCCACATCCCAGCGCCCTTGTGGTCCCAGTACTTC.

V is TRBV12-3 or TRBV12-4 and J is TRBJ1-1, with D tentatively TRBD1 (5 bases). CDR3 length equals 15 residues. The germline V and J ends were trimmed by 6 bases and 2 bases, with 16 bases remaining between them. CDR3 sequence: CASSLDSFLNTEAFF. In DNA, the CDR3 is TGTGCCAGCAGCCTCGACAGTTTCTTAAACACTGAAGCTTTCTTT.

This clonotype was counted ten times or more. V gene TRBV19 combines with J gene TRBJ2-2; no clear D gene. CDR3 length: 17 residues. The germline V and J ends were trimmed by 5 bases and 5 bases, with 21 bases remaining between them. CDR1 and CDR2 (germline): LNHDA, SQIVND (reference sequence). CDR3 residues: CASSFPVQPDQTGELFF. The CDR3 coding sequence is TGTGCCAGTAGTTTCCCCGTACAGCCCGATCAGACCGGGGAGCTGTTTTTT.

Points on this clonotype: The CDR3 end shows no conserved phenylalanine or tryptophan, and so a read error is likely. The genes are TRBV11-2 and TRBJ2-5; the D is unclear. The CDR3 extends over 11 amino acids. Deletions cut 2 bases from V and 7 bases from J, with 5 bases between. Germline V gives CDR1 SGHAT, CDR2 FQNNGV. CDR3 sequence (DNA): TGTGCCAGCAGCTTATTCGGGACCCAGTACTCC. The encoded protein is CASSLFGTQYS.

By share of the sample, this clonotype is medium-sized. The V call is TRBV7-2, the J call TRBJ2-7; the match to TRBD2 covers 7 bases. With V trimmed by 5 bases and J by 2 bases, 6 bases remained unmatched. Germline CDR1 reads SGHTA; CDR2 reads FQGNSA. This CDR3 is 14 amino acids long. For the CDR3, the DNA is TGTGCCAGCAGCCCGGGTGGGGGGGCCTACGAGCAGTACTTC. Protein product: CASSPGGGAYEQYF.

V and J are TRBV9 and TRBJ1-5; 11 positions agree with TRBD1. V shed 4 bases and J 6 bases; nucleotides not matched to a gene: 3. Looked up from germline, CDR1 is SGDLS and CDR2 is YYNGEE. The CDR3 is 14 amino acids. CDR3 in DNA: TGTGCCAGCAGCATCGGGACAGGGGGTCAGCCCCAGCATTTT. Translation: CASSIGTGGQPQHF. The full variable domain, rest sourced from reference TRBV9 and TRBJ1-5, is DSGVTQTPKHLITATGQRVTLRCSPRSGDLSVYWYQQSLDQGLQFLIQYYNGEERAKGNILERFSAQQFPDLHSELNLSSLELGDSALYFCASSIGTGGQPQHFGDGTRLSIL.

In regard to this clonotype: A read error is likely, as this CDR3 ends without the conserved phenylalanine or tryptophan. It is unclear where the CDR3 begins or ends on the DNA, so no DNA is shown, and the CDR3 is as TCRdb lists it. The V and J genes are TRBV5-1 and TRBJ2-6; TRBD1 reflects the table's D call only, with no check against the DNA. From its first to its last residue, the CDR3 has 9 amino acids. The germline CDR1 and CDR2 sequences are SGHRS and YFSETQ. The CDR3 here is CASSLAGGL.

The chain uses TRBV2 and TRBJ1-1; D not certain. CDR1 is SNHLY, CDR2 FYNNEI, per germline. The CDR3 extends over 13 amino acids. V was trimmed by 5 bases and J by 5 bases, leaving 12 bases between them. The CDR3 DNA is TGTGCCAGCAGTTTAGTAGGGTGGACTGAAGCTTTCTTT. It yields the protein CASSLVGWTEAFF.

This clonotype was observed a single time. V usage is TRBV28 and J usage is TRBJ2-5; D unresolved. This CDR3 is 18 amino acids long. Germline V gene data show CDR1 as MDHEN and CDR2 as SYDVKM. The V and J ends lost 1 base and 4 bases respectively, with 22 bases between them. The CDR3 protein is CASSLYIHPGRSSETQYF. CDR3 bases: TGTGCCAGCAGTTTATACATTCACCCGGGCCGGTCGTCAGAGACCCAGTACTTC.

This chain connects TRBV14 to TRBJ1-2; maybe TRBD1 (5 bases). Germline assignment: CDR1 SGHDN and CDR2 FVKESK. V was clipped by 0 bases and J by 6 bases, with 14 bases between them. This CDR3 region has 15 residues. CDR3 coding DNA: TGTGCCAGCAGCCAAGATTTCGGGACGGCTAATGGCTACACCTTC. The encoded protein is CASSQDFGTANGYTF.

The genes are TRBV20-1 and TRBJ2-7; TRBD2 agrees at 12 bases. Germline V lookup: CDR1 DFQATT, CDR2 SNEGSKA (reference sequence). V lost 0 bases and J lost 9; bases outside the gene matches: 9. The length of the CDR3 is 15 residues. Here the CDR3 DNA reads TGCAGTGCTAGAGATTATGCTAGCGGGGGGGCCTGGCAGTACTTC. It encodes CSARDYASGGAWQYF.

This clonotype has at least ten counts. The chain carries TRBV14 and TRBJ2-3, with unresolved D. Deletions cut 1 base from V and 9 bases from J, with 11 bases between. This CDR3 contains 13 residues. The germline V gene encodes CDR1 SGHDN and CDR2 FVKESK. The CDR3, as DNA: TGTGCCAGCAGCCAAGTTCACGCCATCACGCAGTATTTT. It yields the protein CASSQVHAITQYF. The whole variable domain, filled in from reference TRBV14 and TRBJ2-3, reads EAGVTQFPSHSVIEKGQTVTLRCDPISGHDNLYWYRRVMGKEIKFLLHFVKESKQDESGMPNNRFLAERTGGTYSTLKVQPAELEDSGVYFCASSQVHAITQYFGPGTRLTVL.

This clonotype was seen ten or more times. V and J are TRBV7-9 and TRBJ1-1, with a tentative D call TRBD1 (5 bases). This CDR3 region has 15 residues. CDR1 and CDR2 (germline): SEHNR, FQNEAQ (reference sequence). V was cut by 5 bases and J by 0 bases, with 13 bases left in between. This CDR3 reads CASSPGQGLNTEAFF. DNA for the CDR3: TGTGCCAGCAGCCCCGGGCAGGGCCTGAACACTGAAGCTTTCTTT.

Note on this clonotype: An end of the junction differs from the germline gene, which may be a read error. The V and J genes are TRBV25-1 and TRBJ1-4, with unresolved D. CDR1 is MGHDK and CDR2 is SYGVNS in the germline V gene. The CDR3 has 14 residues. The CDR3 coding sequence is TGTGCCAGCAGCCCTGAGTTGGAGAGAGAAAAACTGGTTTTT. Encoded protein: CASSPELEREKLVF.

The rearrangement uses TRBV7-9 and TRBJ1-5, with TRBD1 matching 11 bases. V gave up 5 bases and J gave up 5 bases; unmatched junction bases: 8. The CDR3 consists of 16 residues. Germline loops: CDR1 SEHNR, CDR2 FQNEAQ (reference sequence). The CDR3 DNA reads as TGTGCCAGCAGCCTAGGGACAGGGGGATCATATCAGCCCCAGCATTTT. It encodes CASSLGTGGSYQPQHF.

This clonotype was detected ten times or more. V usage is TRBV12-3 or TRBV12-4 and J usage is TRBJ2-7; the match to TRBD2 covers 7 bases. The V and J ends lost 1 base and 0 bases, in that order; junction bases with no gene match: 6. The length of the CDR3 is 16 residues. The CDR3 coding sequence is TGTGCCAGCAGTTTAGGGTGGGGGGGTAGCTCCTACGAGCAGTACTTC. Encoded protein: CASSLGWGGSSYEQYF.

Concerning this clonotype itself: The missing conserved phenylalanine or tryptophan at the end of this CDR3 makes a read error likely. The chain couples TRBV12-3 or TRBV12-4 to TRBJ2-7; D gene unclear. Between the trimmed V and J ends, which lost 5 bases and 6 bases, there was a span of 11 bases. The CDR3 is made up of 12 amino acids. CDR3 loop: CASSLLTAEQYS. The CDR3 DNA follows: TGTGCCAGCAGTCTGCTCACAGCCGAGCAGTACTCC.

Only one count was recorded for this clonotype. J is TRBJ2-5 and V is TRBV15; TRBD2 matches at 9 bases. Germline assignment: CDR1 LNHNV and CDR2 YYDKDF (reference sequence). The CDR3 length is 14 residues. The chain's CDR3 is CASSSRLAEETQYF. CDR3 DNA: TGTGCTAGCAGCTCCAGACTAGCGGAAGAGACCCAGTACTTC.

The chain is built from TRBV24-1 and TRBJ2-5; 7 positions match TRBD1. The germline CDR1 and CDR2 sequences are KGHDR and SFDVKD. V dropped 9 bases and J dropped 5; count of bases not matched to a gene: 8. CDR3 length equals 13 residues. CDR3 residues: CATGGQIRETQYF. The CDR3 nucleotides are TGTGCCACCGGGGGACAGATTAGGGAGACCCAGTACTTC.

V and J are TRBV18 and TRBJ1-2; 7 bases map to TRBD1. The length of the CDR3 is 14 residues. Per the germline V gene, CDR1 is KGHSH and CDR2 is LQKENI. V was pared by 3 bases and J by 4 bases, with 5 bases of the junction left unmatched. The CDR3 region has the DNA TGTGCCAGCTCACCGGAGGGGGCGGGCTATGGCTACACCTTC. This sequence encodes CASSPEGAGYGYTF.

The chain employs TRBV25-1 and TRBJ1-4; 7 nucleotides agree with TRBD1. V shed 6 bases, J shed 8 bases, and the junction held 6 bases outside the gene matches. CDR1 and CDR2 from the germline V gene are MGHDK and SYGVNS. The CDR3 contains 13 residues. The CDR3: CASSRQGGEKLFF. The CDR3 coding sequence is TGTGCCAGCAGCCGACAGGGCGGGGAAAAACTGTTTTTT.

J is TRBJ2-7 and V is TRBV6-1, with a tentative D call TRBD2 (5 bases). Germline CDR1 and CDR2: MNHNS and SASEGT. Trimming removed 9 bases at V and 8 bases at J, with 20 bases between. There are 13 residues in the CDR3. CDR3 in amino acids: CASQPSPRGKQYF. As DNA, the CDR3 is TGTGCCAGTCAACCTTCCCCCCGGGGTAAGCAGTACTTC.

This clonotype is medium-sized in the sample. The chain is built from TRBV20-1 and TRBJ2-7, with TRBD1 matching over 9 bases. The V gene end was trimmed by 2 bases and the J gene end by 4 bases; junction bases not matched to a gene: 6. The germline gives CDR1 DFQATT, CDR2 SNEGSKA (reference sequence). This CDR3 is 14 amino acids long. The chain's CDR3 is CSARRMDRGYEQYF. The CDR3, as DNA: TGCAGTGCTAGACGAATGGACAGGGGATACGAGCAGTACTTC.

The rearrangement links TRBV10-3 to TRBJ2-3; TRBD1 agrees at 10 bases. This CDR3 comprises 15 residues. The germline gives CDR1 ENHRY, CDR2 SYGVKD. The V segment lost 4 bases and the J segment 2 bases; nucleotides outside the gene matches: 3. Here the CDR3 reads CAISGGQGDTDTQYF. In DNA, the CDR3 is TGTGCCATCAGTGGTGGACAGGGGGACACAGATACGCAGTATTTT.

This clonotype was seen at least ten times. The rearrangement joins TRBV19 to TRBJ2-1, with 13 bases matching TRBD2. Germline CDR1 LNHDA, CDR2 SQIVND (reference sequence). The CDR3 contains 16 residues. Unmatched junction bases numbered 4, after V lost 4 bases and J lost 4 bases. CDR3 in amino acids: CASSTGLAGSYNEQFF. As DNA, the CDR3 is TGTGCCAGTAGTACGGGACTAGCGGGAAGTTACAATGAGCAGTTCTTC.

In this sample, this clonotype turned up many times. The rearrangement links TRBV29-1 to TRBJ2-1; 7 bases are a match to TRBD1. V gave up 2 bases and J gave up 16 bases; unmatched junction bases: 11. Germline assignment: CDR1 SQVTM and CDR2 ANQGSEA. There are 12 residues in the CDR3. The CDR3 DNA reads as TGCAGCGTTGAACCCCCGACAGGGCTGAGATTCTTC. It codes for CSVEPPTGLRFF.

A single count supports this clonotype. The chain combines TRBV4-1 with TRBJ1-3, with D unclear. This CDR3 is 17 amino acids long. The ends were cut back, 1 base at V and 0 bases at J, with 13 bases in the middle. CDR1 and CDR2 (germline): MGHRA, YSYEKL. CDR3 in amino acids: CASSQGAARRSGNTIYF. In DNA, the CDR3 is TGCGCCAGCAGCCAAGGGGCGGCCAGGCGCTCTGGAAACACCATATATTTT.

This clonotype is a singleton in its sample. The chain recombines TRBV29-1 with TRBJ2-7; D unclear. V lost 2 bases to trimming and J lost 2 bases, with 7 bases between them. Germline V gene sequence: CDR1 SQVTM, CDR2 ANQGSEA. CDR3 length: 12 amino acids. Here the CDR3 reads CSVERRPYEQYF. The CDR3 DNA is TGCAGCGTTGAACGGCGTCCCTACGAGCAGTACTTC.

The V call is TRBV12-3 or TRBV12-4, the J call TRBJ2-3; D is possibly TRBD1 (6 bases). The CDR3 is made up of 14 amino acids. V was clipped by 6 bases and J by 4 bases, with 14 bases between them. CDR3 DNA sequence: TGTGCCAGCAGCCTACAGGGCGCAGCAGATACGCAGTATTTT. Translation gives CASSLQGAADTQYF.

V is TRBV20-1 and J is TRBJ1-5; D is unclear. This CDR3 has 13 residues. Germline loops: CDR1 DFQATT, CDR2 SNEGSKA (reference sequence). Between the trimmed V and J ends, which lost 2 bases and 0 bases, there was a span of 5 bases. CDR3 region: CSARKHSNQPQHF. For the CDR3, the DNA is TGCAGTGCTAGAAAGCATAGCAATCAGCCCCAGCATTTT.

The chain joins TRBV20-1 to TRBJ1-5; tentatively, D is TRBD1 (6 bases). Germline V CDR1 and CDR2: DFQATT, SNEGSKA (reference sequence). The V and J ends lost 5 bases and 6 bases respectively, with 14 bases between them. This CDR3 has 13 amino acids. The CDR3 region has the DNA TGCAGTGCTGAACGGGGGGGCGGTCAGCCCCAGCATTTT. Translating gives CSAERGGGQPQHF.